The 32 T cell receptor beta chains given below trace back to one sample, sequenced in a study of blood T cell repertoires in COVID-19 (dated by TCRdb to the early 2020s). Libraries were constructed by the immunoSEQ multiplex PCR assay. TCRdb retrieved this table from immuneACCESS and kept in-frame rearrangements only. Not all clones are present; in checked studies, unresolved V genes account for under half, and no reason is known for the remainder. This sample lists 150,000 to 200,000 clones; approximately 80% were detected once. Together, the top ten hold around 6% of the sample. Sequencing was done on a sample of PBMCs or T cells enriched from blood (not recorded which). Every receptor here comes from a man aged 35 to 55 who had recovered from COVID-19.

This clone was counted a few times. The rearrangement links TRBV7-6 to TRBJ1-1; the D is unclear. V was trimmed by 7 bases and J by 1 base, leaving 22 bases between them. CDR3 size: 17 residues. CDR1 and CDR2 (germline): SGHVS, FNYEAQ. CDR3 nucleotides: TGTGCCAGCACCTTGGGAGTTTACAGCTCGGCGAACACTGAAGCTTTCTTT. It translates to CASTLGVYSSANTEAFF.

The chain combines TRBV6-6 with TRBJ2-1; D gene ambiguous. V shed 6 bases and J shed 1 base, with 13 bases lying between them. The CDR3 length is 15 residues. Germline CDR1 is MNHNY and CDR2 is SVGAGI (reference sequence). The CDR3 region is CASSLRGGSYNEQFF. CDR3 nucleotides: TGTGCCAGCAGCCTCAGAGGTGGGTCCTACAATGAGCAGTTCTTC.

The rearrangement uses TRBV18 and TRBJ1-3; D might be TRBD1 (5 bases). Germline-derived CDR1 and CDR2 are KGHSH and LQKENI. V gave up 2 bases and J gave up 1 base, with 15 bases separating them. The CDR3 has 17 amino acids. The CDR3: CASSPFPLTGSGNTIYF. In DNA, the CDR3 is TGTGCCAGCTCACCATTTCCCCTTACAGGTTCTGGAAACACCATATATTTT. Full variable domain (outside the CDR3, taken from reference TRBV18 and TRBJ1-3): NAGVMQNPRHLVRRRGQEARLRCSPMKGHSHVYWYRQLPEEGLKFMVYLQKENIIDESGMPKERFSAEFPKEGPSILRIQQVVRGDSAAYFCASSPFPLTGSGNTIYFGEGSWLTVV.

The gene calls are TRBV6-5 and TRBJ2-5, with D unresolved. Germline loops: CDR1 MNHEY, CDR2 SVGAGI. Trimming left V 0 bases short and J 4 bases short, with 6 bases between. The CDR3 runs to 13 residues. The CDR3 loop reads CASSYSERETQYF. CDR3 DNA sequence: TGTGCCAGCAGTTACTCCGAGCGAGAGACCCAGTACTTC.

This clone was recorded only once. The chain couples TRBV9 to TRBJ1-2; D possibly corresponds to TRBD1 (6 bases). CDR1 and CDR2 from the germline V gene are SGDLS and YYNGEE. The CDR3 loop spans 14 amino acids. V was pared by 3 bases and J by 2 bases, with 11 bases between. The CDR3, as DNA: TGTGCCAGCAGCGGCGAACAGGGAAACTATGGCTACACCTTC. This sequence encodes CASSGEQGNYGYTF.

The J gene is TRBJ1-1, the V gene TRBV7-9, with 7 bases matching TRBD1. The V and J ends lost 5 bases and 0 bases, in that order; junction bases with no gene match: 6. The V gene's germline CDR1 is SEHNR and CDR2 FQNEAQ (reference sequence). The CDR3 spans 15 residues. The CDR3 region is CASSRGGQLNTEAFF. In DNA, the CDR3 is TGTGCCAGCAGCCGGGGGGGACAGCTGAACACTGAAGCTTTCTTT.

This sequence joins TRBV5-4 and TRBJ1-2; 8 nucleotides agree with TRBD1. Germline V gives CDR1 SGHNT, CDR2 YYREEE (reference sequence). With V trimmed by 7 bases and J by 6 bases, 5 bases remained unmatched. The CDR3 is 12 residues long. The DNA for the CDR3 is TGTGCCAGCGCCAGGGGGCGGGATGGCTACACCTTC. It codes for CASARGRDGYTF.

The genes are TRBV5-8 and TRBJ1-1; TRBD1 is a possible D gene (6 bases). The V gene lost 2 bases and the J gene lost 7 bases, with 9 bases spanning the gap. The CDR3 totals 12 residues. The germline V gene encodes CDR1 SGHTS and CDR2 YDEGEE. CDR3 in DNA: TGTGCCAGCAGCTTTGACAGGCGTGAAGCTTTCTTT. Translating it yields CASSFDRREAFF.

The V gene is TRBV7-9, the J gene TRBJ1-1; the match to TRBD1 covers 7 bases. The CDR3 runs to 13 residues. V shed 5 bases and J 3 bases; nucleotides not matched to a gene: 3. CDR1 SEHNR and CDR2 FQNEAQ come from the germline V gene (reference sequence). CDR3: CASSARGDTEAFF. The CDR3 DNA is TGTGCCAGCAGCGCCAGGGGGGACACTGAAGCTTTCTTT.

The chain uses TRBV5-1 and TRBJ2-2; 12 bases fit TRBD1. This CDR3 has 17 amino acids. Trimming cost V 4 bases and J 6 bases; bases outside gene matches: 10. The germline V gene encodes CDR1 SGHRS and CDR2 YFSETQ. The CDR3 DNA reads TGCGCCAGCAGCGTGATAGCCGGGACAGGGGGCTCCGGGGAGCTGTTTTTT. Amino acids: CASSVIAGTGGSGELFF.

The chain combines TRBV11-3 with TRBJ1-5; D gene unclear. The CDR3 has 17 residues. V was shortened by 2 bases and J by 3 bases, with 17 bases between the two germline ends. Germline V gene lookup returns CDR1 SGHNT and CDR2 YENEEA. The CDR3 DNA reads TGTGCCAGCAGCTTAAGCGTAGTCTGGGTATACAATCAGCCCCAGCATTTT. Translated, it gives CASSLSVVWVYNQPQHF.

J is TRBJ2-7 and V is TRBV11-2; 10 bases are a match to TRBD1. Unmatched junction bases numbered 9, after V lost 4 bases and J lost 9 bases. The CDR3 consists of 14 residues. Germline-derived CDR1 and CDR2 are SGHAT and FQNNGV. The CDR3 reads CASSSLRQGARQYF. The DNA of the CDR3 is TGTGCCAGCAGCTCACTAAGACAGGGGGCCCGGCAGTACTTC. The full variable domain, rest sourced from reference TRBV11-2 and TRBJ2-7, is EAGVAQSPRYKIIEKRQSVAFWCNPISGHATLYWYQQILGQGPKLLIQFQNNGVVDDSQLPKDRFSAERLKGVDSTLKIQPAKLEDSAVYLCASSSLRQGARQYFGPGTRLTVT.

This sequence joins TRBV5-1 and TRBJ2-1; a weak D match, TRBD1 (6 bases). CDR3 length equals 15 residues. The germline CDR1 and CDR2 sequences are SGHRS and YFSETQ. Between the trimmed V and J ends, which lost 2 bases and 2 bases, there was a span of 11 bases. The CDR3 DNA reads as TGCGCCAGCAGCTTTGGGGCAGGGGCCTACAATGAGCAGTTCTTC. Translated, it gives CASSFGAGAYNEQFF.

The genes are TRBV19 and TRBJ1-1; D is unclear. This CDR3 has 15 amino acids. V was cut by 3 bases and J by 5 bases, with 16 bases left in between. Per germline, CDR1 LNHDA and CDR2 SQIVND (reference sequence). The CDR3 region has the DNA TGTGCCAGTAGTATCTCCCCGCGGGGAGGTACTGAAGCTTTCTTT. This encodes CASSISPRGGTEAFF. Full variable domain (outside the CDR3, taken from reference TRBV19 and TRBJ1-1): DGGITQSPKYLFRKEGQNVTLSCEQNLNHDAMYWYRQDPGQGLRLIYYSQIVNDFQKGDIAEGYSVSREKKESFPLTVTSAQKNPTAFYLCASSISPRGGTEAFFGQGTRLTVV.

V gene TRBV10-3 combines with J gene TRBJ2-7; 7 nucleotides align to TRBD1. The J segment lost 9 bases and the V segment lost 10 bases, leaving 15 bases of the junction unmatched. The CDR3 has 13 amino acids. Germline V lookup: CDR1 ENHRY, CDR2 SYGVKD. CDR3 nucleotides: TGTGCCACAAATTCCGGGACAGACGAGTCGCAGTACGTC. As protein: CATNSGTDESQYV.

This clone was picked up many times. The chain links TRBV6-5 to TRBJ2-1, with D maybe TRBD1 (5 bases). Per germline, CDR1 MNHEY and CDR2 SVGAGI. The CDR3 has 12 amino acids. The V gene lost 7 bases and the J gene lost 9 bases, with 13 bases spanning the gap. This CDR3 reads CASMGLIGEQFF. The DNA for the CDR3 is TGTGCCAGCATGGGGCTTATAGGTGAGCAGTTCTTC.

V usage is TRBV5-6 and J usage is TRBJ1-1, with D possibly being TRBD1 (6 bases). Germline V gene lookup returns CDR1 SGHDT and CDR2 YYEEEE. The V end lost 3 bases, the J end lost 0 bases, and 18 bases lay between the germline ends. This CDR3 has 17 residues. CDR3 region: CASSYLGQFRLNTEAFF. CDR3 bases: TGTGCCAGCAGCTACCTCGGACAGTTCAGGTTGAACACTGAAGCTTTCTTT.

The sample holds a few counts of this clone. This chain uses TRBV24-1 with TRBJ1-4; the match to TRBD1 covers 7 bases. Germline values: CDR1 KGHDR, CDR2 SFDVKD. V was clipped by 0 bases and J by 8 bases; unmatched bases: 8. The CDR3 consists of 16 residues. CDR3 nucleotide sequence: TGTGCCACCAGTGATTTGGGAGAGGGGGCTTGGGAAAAACTGTTTTTT. This translates into CATSDLGEGAWEKLFF.

The rearrangement uses TRBV6-5 and TRBJ1-1, with D hard to call. CDR3 length: 15 residues. Trimming pared 7 bases from V and 4 bases from J, leaving 19 bases between. CDR1 and CDR2 from the germline V gene are MNHEY and SVGAGI. CDR3 coding DNA: TGTGCCAGCACCCGGATCCTCCGCGGCGGCACTGAAGCTTTCTTT. Translating it yields CASTRILRGGTEAFF.

The genes are TRBV30 and TRBJ2-5, with D hard to call. The CDR3 is 12 amino acids. From germline, CDR1 is GTSNPN and CDR2 SVGIG (reference sequence). Trimming took 3 bases from V and 5 from J, leaving 10 bases between them. CDR3 bases: TGTGCCTGGAGCCCAGATACGGAGACCCAGTACTTC. Translation gives CAWSPDTETQYF.

This clone was counted a single time. This chain uses TRBV5-4 with TRBJ2-1, with D perhaps matching TRBD2 (5 bases). Trimming took off 1 base at V and 3 bases at J, with 11 bases between the two ends. CDR3 length equals 15 residues. The germline V gene encodes CDR1 SGHNT and CDR2 YYREEE (reference sequence). The CDR3 DNA reads as TGTGCCAGCAGCTTGCCGCGGGCCGGCTACAATGAGCAGTTCTTC. It specifies CASSLPRAGYNEQFF.

This clone has only a few counts. The chain joins TRBV20-1 to TRBJ1-5; 9 bases align to TRBD1. With 3 bases clipped from V and 5 bases from J, the junction kept 8 bases outside the gene matches. CDR1 and CDR2 (germline): DFQATT, SNEGSKA (reference sequence). The CDR3 has 15 residues. In DNA, the CDR3 is TGCAGTGCTAGTGACTCGGGACAGGGCGATCAGCCCCAGCATTTT. Protein sequence: CSASDSGQGDQPQHF.

This clone was seen ten or more times. The chain carries TRBV6-5 and TRBJ1-2; TRBD1 agrees at 8 bases. The V and J ends lost 9 bases and 5 bases, in that order; junction bases with no gene match: 5. The CDR3 runs to 12 residues. Germline CDR1 MNHEY, CDR2 SVGAGI. The CDR3 loop is CASTGTGYGYTF. The CDR3 nucleotides are TGTGCCAGTACCGGGACAGGTTATGGCTACACCTTC.

This clone was detected only a few times. This sequence joins TRBV18 and TRBJ1-1; 10 nucleotides match TRBD1. This CDR3 spans 18 amino acids. CDR1 KGHSH and CDR2 LQKENI come from the germline V gene. The V gene end was trimmed by 3 bases and the J gene end by 4 bases; junction bases not matched to a gene: 14. The CDR3 bases are TGTGCCAGCTCACCCCGCCTTGCGGGACAGGGGTCGGCCACTGAAGCTTTCTTT. Translated, it gives CASSPRLAGQGSATEAFF. Full variable domain (missing parts from reference TRBV18 and TRBJ1-1): NAGVMQNPRHLVRRRGQEARLRCSPMKGHSHVYWYRQLPEEGLKFMVYLQKENIIDESGMPKERFSAEFPKEGPSILRIQQVVRGDSAAYFCASSPRLAGQGSATEAFFGQGTRLTVV.

This clone was detected only a few times. The chain has TRBV10-1 and TRBJ1-1; TRBD1 aligns across 7 bases. Germline trimming cut 6 bases from V and 2 bases from J; bases unmatched to any gene: 3. The CDR3 has 13 amino acids. Germline CDR1 and CDR2: WNHNN and SYGVQD (reference sequence). DNA for the CDR3: TGCGCCAGCAGGGGACAGACCAACACTGAAGCTTTCTTT. As protein: CASRGQTNTEAFF.

J is TRBJ1-3 and V is TRBV5-6, with 8 bases matching TRBD1. Germline V gene data show CDR1 as SGHDT and CDR2 as YYEEEE. The trim removed 7 bases at V and 4 bases at J, leaving 13 bases unmatched. The CDR3 totals 16 residues. Written as DNA, the CDR3 is TGTGCCAGCTTTAAGCGGACAGGGAACGAGGGAAACACCATATATTTT. It specifies CASFKRTGNEGNTIYF.

This clone was counted between two and nine times. This rearrangement joins TRBV7-6 to TRBJ1-2, with unresolved D. Deletions cut 8 bases from V and 4 bases from J, with 17 bases between. Germline V gene data show CDR1 as SGHVS and CDR2 as FNYEAQ. This CDR3 is built from 14 residues. CDR3 loop: CASGPGRHSYGYTF. For the CDR3, the DNA is TGTGCCAGCGGCCCTGGAAGACATAGCTATGGCTACACCTTC.

The genes are TRBV5-1 and TRBJ2-3; D perhaps matches TRBD2 (7 bases). This CDR3 is built from 15 residues. The V and J ends lost 6 bases and 3 bases respectively, with 17 bases between them. Germline CDR1 reads SGHRS; CDR2 reads YFSETQ. The CDR3 coding sequence is TGCGCCAGCAAACGGGGGGCGCCCAGGACAGATACGCAGTATTTT. It is translated as CASKRGAPRTDTQYF.

The rearrangement links TRBV7-8 to TRBJ2-3; 9 nucleotides match TRBD2. Germline V lookup: CDR1 SGHVS, CDR2 FQNEAQ. The CDR3 covers 15 residues. Trimming removed 4 bases from V and 2 bases from J; junction bases left unmatched: 4. Here the CDR3 DNA reads TGTGCCAGCAGCTCCGCGGGGGGGCCCACAGATACGCAGTATTTT. This sequence encodes CASSSAGGPTDTQYF.

V is TRBV19 and J is TRBJ1-3; no clear D gene. This CDR3 has 17 amino acids. Between the trimmed V and J ends, which lost 3 bases and 0 bases, there was a span of 15 bases. Germline CDR1 LNHDA, CDR2 SQIVND (reference sequence). DNA for the CDR3: TGTGCCAGTAGTATTAGGAACCGACTGAGCTCTGGAAACACCATATATTTT. As protein: CASSIRNRLSSGNTIYF.

This chain joins TRBV5-4 and TRBJ2-5, with 7 nucleotides matching TRBD1. V dropped 2 bases and J dropped 5; count of bases not matched to a gene: 3. This CDR3 comprises 13 residues. Germline V gene lookup returns CDR1 SGHNT and CDR2 YYREEE (reference sequence). The DNA of the CDR3 is TGTGCCAGCAGCTTTAGGGGGCCGGAGACCCAGTACTTC. It specifies CASSFRGPETQYF.

The chain combines TRBV21-1 with TRBJ2-7; the D segment call TRBD2 is taken from the table without a DNA check. TRBV21-1 is tagged as a pseudogene. CDR3 length: 12 amino acids. CDR3 in amino acids: CASSKREDEQYV. CDR3 in DNA: TGTGCCAGCAGCAAACGCGAGGACGAGCAGTACGTC.